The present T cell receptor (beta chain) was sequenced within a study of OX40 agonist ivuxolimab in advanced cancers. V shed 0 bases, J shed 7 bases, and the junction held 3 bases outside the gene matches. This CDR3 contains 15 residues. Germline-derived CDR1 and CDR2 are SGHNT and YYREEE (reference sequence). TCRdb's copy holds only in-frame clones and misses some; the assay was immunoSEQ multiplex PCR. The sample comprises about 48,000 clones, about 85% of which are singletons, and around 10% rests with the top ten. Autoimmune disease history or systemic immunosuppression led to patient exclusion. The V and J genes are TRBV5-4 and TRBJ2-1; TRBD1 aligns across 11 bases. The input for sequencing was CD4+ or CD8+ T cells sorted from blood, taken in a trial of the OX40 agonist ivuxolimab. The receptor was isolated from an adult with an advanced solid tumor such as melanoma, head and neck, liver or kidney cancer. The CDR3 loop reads CASSLGGQGVNEQFF. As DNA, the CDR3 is TGTGCCAGCAGCTTGGGGGGACAGGGGGTAAATGAGCAGTTCTTC.